The rows below give T cell receptor beta chains drawn from one sample of a study of T cell responses to AZD1222 COVID-19 vaccine. Profiling relied on immunoSEQ multiplex PCR, and the TCRdb table lists in-frame clones only, not all of them. The sample holds roughly 50,000 clones; 80% to 90% are singletons and the top ten take around 15%. The starting material was peripheral blood, obtained 28 days after the second AZD1222 dose. The receptors come from an adult who received the AZD1222 COVID-19 vaccine. Both conserved end residues are part of each CDR3. A D gene is named only where the DNA matches it firmly. For some rows the clone size is stated as once, few or many, or as a class when expanded; others skip it.

V gene: TRBV6-2/TRBV6-3
J gene: TRBJ2-3
D gene: TRBD2
clone size: -
CDR3 length: 15
CDR3 DNA: TGTGCCAGCAGCCGAGCGGGAGAAAGGACAGATACGCAGTATTTT
CDR3 protein: CASSRAGERTDTQYF

V gene: TRBV2
J gene: TRBJ2-1
D gene: TRBD2
clone size: -
CDR3 length: 15
CDR3 DNA: TGTGCCAGCAGTGAACAGGGACTAGCGGTAAATGAGCAGTTCTTC
CDR3 protein: CASSEQGLAVNEQFF

V gene: TRBV7-9
J gene: TRBJ1-2
D gene: -
clone size: -
CDR3 length: 12
CDR3 DNA: TGTGCCAGCAGCTTAGCCCAGGGAGGCTACACCTTC
CDR3 protein: CASSLAQGGYTF

V gene: TRBV11-2
J gene: TRBJ2-1
D gene: TRBD2
clone size: -
CDR3 length: 17
CDR3 DNA: TGTGCCAGCAGCTTAGATAACCCTAGCGGCTCCTACAATGAGCAGTTCTTC
CDR3 protein: CASSLDNPSGSYNEQFF

V gene: TRBV3-1/TRBV3-2
J gene: TRBJ2-6
D gene: -
clone size: -
CDR3 length: 15
CDR3 DNA: TGTGCCAGCAGCCAAGACAGCTCTGGGGCCAACGTCCTGACTTTC
CDR3 protein: CASSQDSSGANVLTF

V gene: TRBV28
J gene: TRBJ1-4
D gene: -
clone size: -
CDR3 length: 13
CDR3 DNA: TGTGCCAGCAGTTTGGTCGGGGGGGAAAAACTGTTTTTT
CDR3 protein: CASSLVGGEKLFF

V gene: TRBV6-2/TRBV6-3
J gene: TRBJ2-1
D gene: -
clone size: -
CDR3 length: 13
CDR3 DNA: TGTGCCAGCAGCGAAACCCGCTACAATGAGCAGTTCTTC
CDR3 protein: CASSETRYNEQFF

V gene: TRBV2
J gene: TRBJ2-1
D gene: TRBD2
clone size: -
CDR3 length: 15
CDR3 DNA: TGTGCCAGCAGTAATGCACTAGCGGTCTACAATGAGCAGTTCTTC
CDR3 protein: CASSNALAVYNEQFF

V gene: TRBV19
J gene: TRBJ2-1
D gene: TRBD2
clone size: -
CDR3 length: 15
CDR3 DNA: TGTGCCAGTAGACTCAGGACTAGCGGGACCAATGAGCAGTTCTTC
CDR3 protein: CASRLRTSGTNEQFF

V gene: TRBV4-3
J gene: TRBJ1-5
D gene: -
clone size: -
CDR3 length: 15
CDR3 DNA: TGCGCCAGCAGCCAAGAGGCAAGGGGGGATCAGCCCCAGCATTTT
CDR3 protein: CASSQEARGDQPQHF

V gene: TRBV2
J gene: TRBJ2-2
D gene: -
clone size: once
CDR3 length: 15
CDR3 DNA: TGTGCCAGCAAGAGAGGCAGGGTGGATACCGGGGAGCTGTTTTTT
CDR3 protein: CASKRGRVDTGELFF

V gene: TRBV9
J gene: TRBJ2-3
D gene: -
clone size: -
CDR3 length: 16
CDR3 DNA: TGTGCCAGCAGCGAGGGACCCCCAAGGAGCACAGATACGCAGTATTTT
CDR3 protein: CASSEGPPRSTDTQYF

V gene: TRBV13
J gene: TRBJ1-1
D gene: -
clone size: -
CDR3 length: 14
CDR3 DNA: TGTGCCAGCAGCTTAGTCAGGAGGAGGACTGAAGCTTTCTTT
CDR3 protein: CASSLVRRRTEAFF

V gene: TRBV11-2
J gene: TRBJ2-5
D gene: -
clone size: -
CDR3 length: 11
CDR3 DNA: TGTGCCAGCAGCTTAGGCTCGCAGCAACACTTC
CDR3 protein: CASSLGSQQHF

V gene: TRBV18
J gene: TRBJ1-4
D gene: TRBD1
clone size: -
CDR3 length: 15
CDR3 DNA: TGTGCCAGCTCACCTTCAGGGGGCCGGAATGAAAAACTGTTTTTT
CDR3 protein: CASSPSGGRNEKLFF

V gene: TRBV2
J gene: TRBJ1-1
D gene: -
clone size: -
CDR3 length: 15
CDR3 DNA: TGTGCCAGCAGTATAACAGGGAACCCGAACACTGAAGCTTTCTTT
CDR3 protein: CASSITGNPNTEAFF

V gene: TRBV7-8
J gene: TRBJ2-2
D gene: -
clone size: few
CDR3 length: 16
CDR3 DNA: TGTGCCAGCAGCTCCCCCTGGCGGGAGAACACCGGGGAGCTGTTTTTT
CDR3 protein: CASSSPWRENTGELFF

V gene: TRBV11-2
J gene: TRBJ2-7
D gene: -
clone size: -
CDR3 length: 15
CDR3 DNA: TGTGCCAGCAGCTTAGATTCGAATCGAGGATACGAGCAGTACTTC
CDR3 protein: CASSLDSNRGYEQYF

V gene: TRBV6-5
J gene: TRBJ2-3
D gene: TRBD2
clone size: -
CDR3 length: 14
CDR3 DNA: TGTGCCAGCAGTTACCGGACTAGATCAGATACGCAGTATTTT
CDR3 protein: CASSYRTRSDTQYF

V gene: TRBV20-1
J gene: TRBJ2-3
D gene: TRBD1
clone size: -
CDR3 length: 15
CDR3 DNA: TGCAGTGCTAGTCCCCTAGGGGGCTACACAGATACGCAGTATTTT
CDR3 protein: CSASPLGGYTDTQYF

V gene: TRBV29-1
J gene: TRBJ1-1
D gene: -
clone size: -
CDR3 length: 13
CDR3 DNA: TGCAGCGTTGCGGTAGGTGGGAACACTGAAGCTTTCTTT
CDR3 protein: CSVAVGGNTEAFF

V gene: TRBV14
J gene: TRBJ1-1
D gene: -
clone size: -
CDR3 length: 11
CDR3 DNA: TGTGCCAGCAGCCAAGTCAGCGAGACTTTCTTT
CDR3 protein: CASSQVSETFF

V gene: TRBV10-1
J gene: TRBJ1-2
D gene: -
clone size: once
CDR3 length: 15
CDR3 DNA: TGCGCCAGCAGTGACCGAGCCTGGCAGCTCTATGGCTACACCTTC
CDR3 protein: CASSDRAWQLYGYTF

V gene: TRBV5-1
J gene: TRBJ2-5
D gene: TRBD2
clone size: -
CDR3 length: 13
CDR3 DNA: TGCGCCAGCAGCTGGGAGGGAGAAGAGACCCAGTACTTC
CDR3 protein: CASSWEGEETQYF

V gene: TRBV10-3
J gene: TRBJ1-1
D gene: TRBD1
clone size: -
CDR3 length: 13
CDR3 DNA: TGTGCCATCAGTGACGGGACAGACACTGAAGCTTTCTTT
CDR3 protein: CAISDGTDTEAFF

V gene: TRBV11-3
J gene: TRBJ2-5
D gene: -
clone size: -
CDR3 length: 14
CDR3 DNA: TGTGCCAGCAGCTTAGTCAGGGGACAAGAGACCCAGTACTTC
CDR3 protein: CASSLVRGQETQYF

V gene: TRBV3-1/TRBV3-2
J gene: TRBJ2-1
D gene: TRBD1
clone size: -
CDR3 length: 14
CDR3 DNA: TGTGCCAGCAGCCAGGCACAGGGGGACAATGAGCAGTTCTTC
CDR3 protein: CASSQAQGDNEQFF

V gene: TRBV30
J gene: TRBJ1-1
D gene: -
clone size: -
CDR3 length: 12
CDR3 DNA: TGTGCCTGGAATAGGGACATCACTGAAGCTTTCTTT
CDR3 protein: CAWNRDITEAFF

V gene: TRBV6-1
J gene: TRBJ2-7
D gene: TRBD2
clone size: -
CDR3 length: 16
CDR3 DNA: TGTGCCAGCAGTGAAACCCTAGCGGAAATATTCTACGAGCAGTACTTC
CDR3 protein: CASSETLAEIFYEQYF

V gene: TRBV29-1
J gene: TRBJ2-7
D gene: -
clone size: -
CDR3 length: 12
CDR3 DNA: TGCAGCGTCCACGGCCAGGCCTACGAGCAGTACTTC
CDR3 protein: CSVHGQAYEQYF

V gene: TRBV27
J gene: TRBJ2-7
D gene: TRBD1
clone size: -
CDR3 length: 13
CDR3 DNA: TGTGCCAGCAGTCATGGGACAGCCTACGAGCAGTACTTC
CDR3 protein: CASSHGTAYEQYF

V gene: TRBV28
J gene: TRBJ2-2
D gene: TRBD1
clone size: -
CDR3 length: 16
CDR3 DNA: TGTGCCAGCAGCCCTACGGGACAGGGGAACACCGGGGAGCTGTTTTTT
CDR3 protein: CASSPTGQGNTGELFF

V gene: TRBV7-6
J gene: TRBJ2-2
D gene: TRBD2
clone size: once
CDR3 length: 19
CDR3 DNA: TGTGCCAGCAGTCCCCGGGACAGATCAACTAGCGGGCCAACGGAGGAGCTGTTTTTT
CDR3 protein: CASSPRDRSTSGPTEELFF

V gene: TRBV5-8
J gene: TRBJ2-1
D gene: -
clone size: -
CDR3 length: 13
CDR3 DNA: TGTGCCAGCAGCTACGAGGTAGCGACTGAGCAGTTCTTC
CDR3 protein: CASSYEVATEQFF

V gene: TRBV19
J gene: TRBJ1-1
D gene: TRBD1
clone size: -
CDR3 length: 16
CDR3 DNA: TGTGCCAGTAGTAGAGGTTGGACAGGCTCGAACACTGAAGCTTTCTTT
CDR3 protein: CASSRGWTGSNTEAFF

V gene: TRBV10-1
J gene: TRBJ2-5
D gene: -
clone size: -
CDR3 length: 13
CDR3 DNA: TGCGCCAGCAGCGGGACCTCGGGAGAGACCCAGTACTTC
CDR3 protein: CASSGTSGETQYF

V gene: TRBV11-3
J gene: TRBJ2-7
D gene: TRBD1
clone size: -
CDR3 length: 14
CDR3 DNA: TGTGCCAGCAGCGTAGGACAGGATTCCTACGAGCAGTACTTC
CDR3 protein: CASSVGQDSYEQYF

V gene: TRBV5-4
J gene: TRBJ1-1
D gene: -
clone size: -
CDR3 length: 12
CDR3 DNA: TGTGCCAGCAGCTTGAGGAACACTGAAGCTTTCTTT
CDR3 protein: CASSLRNTEAFF

V gene: TRBV13
J gene: TRBJ1-1
D gene: -
clone size: -
CDR3 length: 14
CDR3 DNA: TGTGCCAGCAGCTTCAGGGGTGGGTTCACTGAAGCTTTCTTT
CDR3 protein: CASSFRGGFTEAFF

V gene: TRBV6-5
J gene: TRBJ2-1
D gene: TRBD2
clone size: -
CDR3 length: 15
CDR3 DNA: TGTGCCAGCAGTTGGACTAGCGGGAGAAGCGATGAGCAGTTCTTC
CDR3 protein: CASSWTSGRSDEQFF

V gene: TRBV12-3/TRBV12-4
J gene: TRBJ1-1
D gene: -
clone size: -
CDR3 length: 13
CDR3 DNA: TGTGCCAGCAGTTTAGCTCAGAACACTGAAGCTTTCTTT
CDR3 protein: CASSLAQNTEAFF